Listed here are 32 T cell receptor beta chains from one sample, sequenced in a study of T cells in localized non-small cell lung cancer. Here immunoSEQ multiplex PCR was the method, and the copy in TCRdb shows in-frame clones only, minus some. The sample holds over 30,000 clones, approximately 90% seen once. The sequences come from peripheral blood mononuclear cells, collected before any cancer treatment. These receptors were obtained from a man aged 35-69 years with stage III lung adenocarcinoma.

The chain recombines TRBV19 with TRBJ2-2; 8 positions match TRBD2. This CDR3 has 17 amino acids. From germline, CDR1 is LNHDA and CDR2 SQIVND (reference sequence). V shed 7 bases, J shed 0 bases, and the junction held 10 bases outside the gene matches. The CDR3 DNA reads TGTGCCAGTATTAAAGGAATAGCGGGGCCGAACACCGGGGAGCTGTTTTTT. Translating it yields CASIKGIAGPNTGELFF.

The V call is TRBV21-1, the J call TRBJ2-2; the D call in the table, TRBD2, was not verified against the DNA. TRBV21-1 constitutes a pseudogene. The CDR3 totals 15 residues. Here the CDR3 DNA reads TGTGCCAGCAGCAAGCGAAACGCGAACACCGGGGAGCTGTTTTTT. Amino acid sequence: CASSKRNANTGELFF.

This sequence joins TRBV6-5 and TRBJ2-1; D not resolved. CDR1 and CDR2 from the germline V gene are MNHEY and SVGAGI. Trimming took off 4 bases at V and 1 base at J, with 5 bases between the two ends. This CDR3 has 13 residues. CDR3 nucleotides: TGTGCCAGCAGTTCCGGATCCTACAATGAGCAGTTCTTC. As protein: CASSSGSYNEQFF.

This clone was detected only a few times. The CDR3 loop is CASKKQGGTGELFF. The CDR3 DNA sequence: TGCGCCAGCAAAAAACAGGGTGGCACCGGGGAGCTGTTTTTT. The chain employs TRBV5-1 and TRBJ2-2; D may be TRBD1 (6 bases). This CDR3 contains 14 residues. Germline CDR1 and CDR2: SGHRS and YFSETQ. Between the trimmed V and J ends, which lost 6 bases and 4 bases, there was a span of 13 bases.

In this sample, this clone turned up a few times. The CDR3: CASSLGQFGYGYTF. CDR3 DNA sequence: TGTGCCAGCAGTCTAGGACAGTTCGGCTATGGCTACACCTTC. J is TRBJ1-2 and V is TRBV27; D possibly corresponds to TRBD1 (6 bases). V was shortened by 5 bases and J by 4 bases, with 14 bases between the two germline ends. Germline V gene lookup returns CDR1 MNHEY and CDR2 SMNVEV (reference sequence). The CDR3 length is 14 residues.

CDR3 nucleotide sequence: TGTGCCAGCAGCTTGGGGGTAACGAACACTGAAGCTTTCTTT. It encodes CASSLGVTNTEAFF. The chain joins TRBV7-9 to TRBJ1-1; D perhaps matches TRBD1 (5 bases). Trimming stripped 3 bases from V and 1 base from J, with 9 bases between. CDR3 length: 14 residues. Germline values: CDR1 SEHNR, CDR2 FQNEAQ (reference sequence).

The CDR3 sequence is CASSFRGEGTQYF. In nucleotides, the CDR3 is TGTGCCAGCAGCTTCAGGGGAGAAGGAACCCAGTACTTC. The J gene is TRBJ2-5, the V gene TRBV7-9, with a tentative D call TRBD1 (6 bases). This CDR3 region has 13 residues. Germline V gene data show CDR1 as SEHNR and CDR2 as FQNEAQ (reference sequence). V was pared by 3 bases and J by 8 bases, with 13 bases between.

The CDR3 protein is CASSGADQNQPQHF. Here the CDR3 DNA reads TGTGCCAGCTCAGGGGCAGACCAGAATCAGCCCCAGCATTTT. The chain is built from TRBV18 and TRBJ1-5, with D possibly being TRBD1 (5 bases). Germline-derived CDR1 and CDR2 are KGHSH and LQKENI. The CDR3 consists of 14 residues. Between the trimmed V and J ends, which lost 5 bases and 4 bases, there was a span of 12 bases. The full variable domain, its missing parts supplied by reference TRBV18 and TRBJ1-5, is NAGVMQNPRHLVRRRGQEARLRCSPMKGHSHVYWYRQLPEEGLKFMVYLQKENIIDESGMPKERFSAEFPKEGPSILRIQQVVRGDSAAYFCASSGADQNQPQHFGDGTRLSIL.

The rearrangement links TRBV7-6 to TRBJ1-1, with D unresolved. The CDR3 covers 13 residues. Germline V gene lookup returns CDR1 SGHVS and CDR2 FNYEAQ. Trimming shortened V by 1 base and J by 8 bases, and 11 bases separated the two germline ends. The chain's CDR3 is CASSLDSGVEAFF. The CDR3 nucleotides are TGTGCCAGCAGCTTAGACAGCGGTGTGGAAGCTTTCTTT.

CDR3 loop: CASSQTGGSTDTQYF. In nucleotides, the CDR3 is TGTGCCAGCTCACAGACAGGCGGTTCCACAGATACGCAGTATTTT. V usage is TRBV18 and J usage is TRBJ2-3; a possible D gene is TRBD1 (6 bases). V was trimmed by 4 bases and J by 2 bases, leaving 13 bases between them. The CDR3 consists of 15 residues. Germline CDR1 KGHSH, CDR2 LQKENI. Full variable domain (missing parts from reference TRBV18 and TRBJ2-3): NAGVMQNPRHLVRRRGQEARLRCSPMKGHSHVYWYRQLPEEGLKFMVYLQKENIIDESGMPKERFSAEFPKEGPSILRIQQVVRGDSAAYFCASSQTGGSTDTQYFGPGTRLTVL.

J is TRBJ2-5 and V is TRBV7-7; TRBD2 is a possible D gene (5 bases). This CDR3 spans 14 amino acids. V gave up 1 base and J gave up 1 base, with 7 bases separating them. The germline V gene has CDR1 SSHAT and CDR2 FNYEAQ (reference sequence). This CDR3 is CASSLVSGQETQYF. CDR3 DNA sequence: TGTGCCAGCAGCTTAGTGAGCGGCCAAGAGACCCAGTACTTC.

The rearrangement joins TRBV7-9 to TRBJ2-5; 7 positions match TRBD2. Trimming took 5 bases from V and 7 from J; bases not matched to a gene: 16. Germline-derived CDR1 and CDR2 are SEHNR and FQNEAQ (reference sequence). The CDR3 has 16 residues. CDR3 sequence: CASSALLGGIWGTQYF. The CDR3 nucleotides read TGTGCCAGCAGCGCCCTCCTGGGAGGGATTTGGGGGACCCAGTACTTC.

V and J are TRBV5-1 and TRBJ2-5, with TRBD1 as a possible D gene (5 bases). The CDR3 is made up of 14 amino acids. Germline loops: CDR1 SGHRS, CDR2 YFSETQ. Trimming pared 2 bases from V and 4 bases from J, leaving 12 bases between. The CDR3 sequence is CASSFGDRGETQYF. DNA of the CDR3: TGCGCCAGCAGCTTCGGCGATAGGGGAGAGACCCAGTACTTC.

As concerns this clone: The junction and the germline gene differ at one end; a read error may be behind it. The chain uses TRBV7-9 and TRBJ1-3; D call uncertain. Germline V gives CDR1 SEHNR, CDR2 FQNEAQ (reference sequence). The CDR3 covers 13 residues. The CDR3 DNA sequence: TGTGCCAGCAGCTTAGGAACAAAAGGGCAGGTGTTTTTT. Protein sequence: CASSLGTKGQVFF.

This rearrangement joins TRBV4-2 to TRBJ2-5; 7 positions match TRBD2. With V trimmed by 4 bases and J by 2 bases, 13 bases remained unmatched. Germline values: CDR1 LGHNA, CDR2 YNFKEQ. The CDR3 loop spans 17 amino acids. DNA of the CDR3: TGTGCCAGCAGCCCCCGGGCTAGCGGAAATGATCAAGAGACCCAGTACTTC. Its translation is CASSPRASGNDQETQYF.

The CDR3 sequence: CASSDTNRGYGYTF. CDR3 in DNA: TGTGCCAGCAGTGACACCAACAGGGGCTATGGCTACACCTTC. The gene calls are TRBV6-4 and TRBJ1-2, with TRBD1 identical over 7 bases. Germline CDR1 MRHNA, CDR2 SNTAGT. Trimming took 2 bases from V and 4 from J; bases not matched to a gene: 4. CDR3 size: 14 residues.

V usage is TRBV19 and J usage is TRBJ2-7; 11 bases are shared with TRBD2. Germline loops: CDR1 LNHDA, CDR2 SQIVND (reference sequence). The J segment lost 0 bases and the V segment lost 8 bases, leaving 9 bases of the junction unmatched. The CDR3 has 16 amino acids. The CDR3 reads CASHAGTSGSSYEQYF. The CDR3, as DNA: TGTGCCAGTCACGCCGGGACTAGCGGAAGCTCCTACGAGCAGTACTTC.

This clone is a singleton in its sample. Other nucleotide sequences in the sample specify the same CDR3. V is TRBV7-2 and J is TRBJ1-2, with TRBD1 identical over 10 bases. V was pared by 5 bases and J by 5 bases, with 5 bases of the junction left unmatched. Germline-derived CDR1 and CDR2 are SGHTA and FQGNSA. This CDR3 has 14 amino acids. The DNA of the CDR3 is TGTGCCAGCAGCCCCGGACAGGGGGATTATGGCTACACCTTC. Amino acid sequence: CASSPGQGDYGYTF.

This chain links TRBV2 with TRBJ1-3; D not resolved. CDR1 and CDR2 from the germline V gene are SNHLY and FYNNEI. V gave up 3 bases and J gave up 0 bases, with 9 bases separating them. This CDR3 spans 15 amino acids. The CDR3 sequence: CASSDLDLSGNTIYF. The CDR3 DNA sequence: TGTGCCAGCAGTGATCTTGACCTCTCTGGAAACACCATATATTTT.

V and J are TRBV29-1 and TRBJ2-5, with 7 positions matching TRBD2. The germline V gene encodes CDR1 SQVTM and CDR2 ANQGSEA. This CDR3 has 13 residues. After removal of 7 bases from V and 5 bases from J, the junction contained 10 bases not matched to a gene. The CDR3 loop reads CSGTGGGGETQYF. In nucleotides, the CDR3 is TGCAGCGGTACGGGAGGCGGAGGGGAGACCCAGTACTTC.

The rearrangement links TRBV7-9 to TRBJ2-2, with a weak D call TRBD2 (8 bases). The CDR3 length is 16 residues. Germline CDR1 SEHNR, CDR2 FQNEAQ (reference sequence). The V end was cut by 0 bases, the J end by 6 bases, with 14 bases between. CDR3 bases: TGTGCCAGCAGCTTAGCCGGGACTAGGGGGCCCGGGGAGCTGTTTTTT. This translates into CASSLAGTRGPGELFF.

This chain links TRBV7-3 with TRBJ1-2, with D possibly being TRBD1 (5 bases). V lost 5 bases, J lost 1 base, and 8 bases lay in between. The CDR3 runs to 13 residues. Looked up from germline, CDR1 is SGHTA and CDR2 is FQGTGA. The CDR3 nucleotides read TGTGCCAGCAGCCTCGACAGTAACTATGGCTACACCTTC. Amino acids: CASSLDSNYGYTF.

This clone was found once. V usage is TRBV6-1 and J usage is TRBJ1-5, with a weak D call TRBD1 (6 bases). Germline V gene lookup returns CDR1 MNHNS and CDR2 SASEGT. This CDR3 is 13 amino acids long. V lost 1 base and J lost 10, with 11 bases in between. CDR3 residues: CASSEDRASPQHF. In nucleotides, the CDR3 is TGTGCCAGCAGTGAAGACAGGGCCTCTCCCCAGCATTTT.

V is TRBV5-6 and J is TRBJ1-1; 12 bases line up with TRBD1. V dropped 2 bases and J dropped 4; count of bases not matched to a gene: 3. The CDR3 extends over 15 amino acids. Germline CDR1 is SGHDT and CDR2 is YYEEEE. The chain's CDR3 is CASSFGTGGRTEAFF. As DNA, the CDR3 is TGTGCCAGCAGCTTTGGGACAGGGGGCCGCACTGAAGCTTTCTTT.

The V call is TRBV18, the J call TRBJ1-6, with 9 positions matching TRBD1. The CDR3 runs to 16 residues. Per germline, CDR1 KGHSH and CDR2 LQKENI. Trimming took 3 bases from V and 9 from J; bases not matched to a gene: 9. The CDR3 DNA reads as TGTGCCAGCTCACCCGGGCCGGGACAGGGAGGTTCACCCCTCCACTTT. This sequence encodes CASSPGPGQGGSPLHF.

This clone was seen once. The CDR3, as DNA: TGTGCCAGCAGCTTAGGTCTGAGCGGGGTTAGCACAGATACGCAGTATTTT. Amino acids: CASSLGLSGVSTDTQYF. The chain employs TRBV11-2 and TRBJ2-3; 7 positions agree with TRBD2. This CDR3 spans 17 amino acids. The germline gives CDR1 SGHAT, CDR2 FQNNGV. After removal of 1 base from V and 0 bases from J, the junction contained 7 bases not matched to a gene.

The CDR3 is CAWSPKTSGQYF. DNA of the CDR3: TGTGCCTGGAGTCCAAAGACTTCAGGGCAGTACTTC. The chain has TRBV30 and TRBJ2-7; D unclear. V lost 2 bases to trimming and J lost 9 bases, with 14 bases between them. CDR3 size: 12 residues. CDR1 and CDR2 (germline): GTSNPN, SVGIG (reference sequence).

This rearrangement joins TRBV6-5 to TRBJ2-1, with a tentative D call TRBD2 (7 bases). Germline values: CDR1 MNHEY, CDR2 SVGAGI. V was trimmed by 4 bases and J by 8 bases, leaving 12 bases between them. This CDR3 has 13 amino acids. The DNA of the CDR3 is TGTGCCAGCAGTTTGGGGGGGCAGGATGAGCAGTTCTTC. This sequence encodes CASSLGGQDEQFF.

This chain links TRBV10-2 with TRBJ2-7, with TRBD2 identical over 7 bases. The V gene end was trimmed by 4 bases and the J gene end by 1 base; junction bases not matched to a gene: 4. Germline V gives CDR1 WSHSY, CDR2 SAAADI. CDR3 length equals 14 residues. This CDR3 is CASSGLSGSYEQYF. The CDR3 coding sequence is TGCGCCAGCAGTGGTCTTAGCGGGTCCTACGAGCAGTACTTC.

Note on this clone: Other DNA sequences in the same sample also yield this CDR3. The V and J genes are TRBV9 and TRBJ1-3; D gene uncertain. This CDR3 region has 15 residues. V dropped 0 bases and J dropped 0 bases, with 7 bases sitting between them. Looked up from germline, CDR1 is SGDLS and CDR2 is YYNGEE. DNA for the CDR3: TGTGCCAGCAGCGTAGATGGCCACTCTGGAAACACCATATATTTT. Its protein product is CASSVDGHSGNTIYF.

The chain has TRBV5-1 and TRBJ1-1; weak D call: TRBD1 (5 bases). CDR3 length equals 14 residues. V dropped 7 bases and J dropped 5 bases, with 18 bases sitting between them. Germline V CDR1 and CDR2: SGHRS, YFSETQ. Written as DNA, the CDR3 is TGCGCCAGCGGATTTTGGGACTCGAGAACTGAAGCTTTCTTT. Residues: CASGFWDSRTEAFF.

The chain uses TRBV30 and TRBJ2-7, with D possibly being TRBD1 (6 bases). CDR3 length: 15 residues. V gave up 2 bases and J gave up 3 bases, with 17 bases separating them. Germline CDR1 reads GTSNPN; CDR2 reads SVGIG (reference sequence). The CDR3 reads CAWSTGSPLLYEQYF. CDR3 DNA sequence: TGTGCCTGGAGTACAGGGTCTCCCCTCCTCTACGAGCAGTACTTC.